The clone carrying this TCR beta chain was seen ten or more times. This sample was taken from a study of early T cells in non-severe SARS-CoV-2 infection. Turning to the study itself: Sequencing used unsorted whole-blood bulk RNA, so chains lack pairing.

TCRdb itself ran the 5' RACE reads through MiXCR, one entry per CDR3 protein. This repertoire shows more than 55,000 distinct CDR3 sequences, approximately 9% found once; its top ten account for 15% to 20%. The CDR3 loop spans 14 amino acids. The V and J ends lost 4 bases and 1 base respectively, with 10 bases between them. Germline V gene data show CDR1 as MNHEY and CDR2 as SVGEGT. The source of this sequence is an adult who was a healthcare worker with PCR-confirmed SARS-CoV-2 infection or an uninfected control (not recorded which). The sample taken for sequencing was whole blood. The rearrangement uses TRBV6-2 or TRBV6-3 and TRBJ2-5; D perhaps matches TRBD1 (6 bases). The CDR3 bases are TGTGCCAGCAGTTCCCGACAGGTCCAAGAGACCCAGTACTTC. Protein: CASSSRQVQETQYF.